A selection of T cell receptor beta chains follows, all from one sample in a study of CD8 T cells in Susac syndrome. TCRdb reprocessed the immunoSEQ multiplex PCR reads via MiXCR and lists one record per CDR3 protein. The sample holds approximately 300,000 distinct CDR3 sequences, around 91% seen once. The material sequenced was CD8+ T cells from PBMCs. The origin of the receptors is a human donor with multiple sclerosis. Both conserved end residues are part of each CDR3. Each record gives: D gene, J gene, clone size, V gene, CDR3 length, CDR3 protein, CDR3 DNA. D genes are given only for firm matches. Only some rows state a clone size, as once, few, many or a class for expanded clones.

D: TRBD1; J: TRBJ2-6; size: -; V: TRBV20-1; length: 16; CDR3: CSAESQGASGANVLTF; DNA: TGCAGTGCAGAATCACAGGGGGCTTCTGGGGCCAACGTCCTGACTTTC
D: TRBD2; J: TRBJ2-1; size: -; V: TRBV28; length: 17; CDR3: CASSLFTGTSAYNEQFF; DNA: TGTGCCAGCAGTTTATTTACCGGGACTAGCGCATACAATGAGCAGTTCTTC
D: TRBD2; J: TRBJ2-5; size: once; V: TRBV6-2/TRBV6-3; length: 14; CDR3: CASRGTSGVETQYF; DNA: TGTGCCAGCAGAGGGACTAGCGGGGTGGAGACCCAGTACTTC
D: -; J: TRBJ2-3; size: once; V: TRBV27; length: 15; CDR3: CASSPRDPHTDTQYF; DNA: TGTGCCAGCAGTCCCCGGGACCCCCACACAGATACGCAGTATTTT
D: -; J: TRBJ1-1; size: few; V: TRBV13; length: 12; CDR3: CASSLGSAEAFF; DNA: TGTGCCAGCAGTTTAGGGTCGGCTGAAGCTTTCTTT
D: TRBD1; J: TRBJ1-1; size: -; V: TRBV25-1; length: 16; CDR3: CASSELRQGGPPEAFF; DNA: TGTGCCAGCAGTGAATTGAGACAGGGCGGGCCTCCTGAAGCTTTCTTT
D: TRBD1; J: TRBJ2-1; size: -; V: TRBV20-1; length: 16; CDR3: CSARDGTGEIYNEQFF; DNA: TGCAGTGCTAGAGATGGGACAGGGGAGATATACAATGAGCAGTTCTTC
D: -; J: TRBJ2-3; size: -; V: TRBV29-1; length: 14; CDR3: CSVEGRDGDDTQYF; DNA: TGCAGCGTTGAGGGGCGGGATGGCGATGATACGCAGTATTTT
D: -; J: TRBJ1-1; size: few; V: TRBV3-1; length: 14; CDR3: CASSQVNMNTEAFF; DNA: TGTGCCAGCAGCCAAGTTAACATGAACACTGAAGCTTTCTTT
D: -; J: TRBJ1-2; size: -; V: TRBV30; length: 16; CDR3: CAWDTAAEASSYGYTF; DNA: TGTGCCTGGGATACGGCGGCCGAAGCAAGTAGCTATGGCTACACCTTC
D: -; J: TRBJ1-2; size: -; V: TRBV28; length: 12; CDR3: CASSFWSEGYTF; DNA: TGTGCCAGCAGTTTCTGGAGTGAAGGCTACACCTTC
D: -; J: TRBJ2-5; size: -; V: TRBV7-9; length: 12; CDR3: CASTSGGETQYF; DNA: TGTGCCAGCACCTCTGGGGGGGAGACCCAGTACTTC
D: TRBD1; J: TRBJ1-1; size: -; V: TRBV5-4; length: 14; CDR3: CASSRDRGKAEAFF; DNA: TGTGCCAGCAGCAGGGACAGGGGTAAGGCCGAAGCTTTCTTT
D: TRBD1; J: TRBJ2-2; size: -; V: TRBV24-1; length: 15; CDR3: CATSDLGQGNGELFF; DNA: TGTGCCACCAGTGACCTGGGACAGGGGAACGGGGAGCTGTTTTTT
D: TRBD1; J: TRBJ2-7; size: -; V: TRBV20-1; length: 16; CDR3: CSARDTGQGFSYEQYF; DNA: TGCAGTGCTAGAGATACGGGACAGGGGTTTTCCTACGAGCAGTACTTC
D: -; J: TRBJ1-2; size: -; V: TRBV12-3/TRBV12-4; length: 13; CDR3: CASSPTVNYGYTF; DNA: TGTGCCAGCAGTCCGACGGTCAACTATGGCTACACCTTC
D: TRBD1; J: TRBJ1-1; size: -; V: TRBV2; length: 17; CDR3: CASSADRVLGSNTEAFF; DNA: TGTGCCAGCAGCGCAGACAGGGTGCTAGGATCCAACACTGAAGCTTTCTTT
D: -; J: TRBJ2-7; size: once; V: TRBV5-1; length: 14; CDR3: CASSFGNIGYEQYF; DNA: TGCGCCAGCAGCTTCGGAAATATTGGGTACGAGCAGTACTTC
D: TRBD1; J: TRBJ2-5; size: -; V: TRBV4-3; length: 17; CDR3: CASSHGDRPSLGETQYF; DNA: TGCGCCAGCAGCCATGGGGACAGGCCCTCGCTGGGAGAGACCCAGTACTTC
D: TRBD2; J: TRBJ2-7; size: few; V: TRBV6-4; length: 12; CDR3: CASRGGTYEQYF; DNA: TGTGCCAGCAGGGGGGGGACCTACGAGCAGTACTTC
D: TRBD2; J: TRBJ2-3; size: -; V: TRBV20-1; length: 17; CDR3: CSARVGEGLAGVDTQYF; DNA: TGCAGTGCTAGAGTGGGAGAGGGACTAGCGGGAGTGGATACGCAGTATTTT
D: -; J: TRBJ1-3; size: once; V: TRBV27; length: 15; CDR3: CASSLGVGSGNTIYF; DNA: TGTGCCAGCAGTTTAGGGGTTGGCTCTGGAAACACCATATATTTT
D: -; J: TRBJ2-1; size: -; V: TRBV3-1; length: 15; CDR3: CASSQDTQSYNEQFF; DNA: TGTGCCAGCAGCCAAGATACGCAGTCCTACAATGAGCAGTTCTTC
D: -; J: TRBJ1-3; size: -; V: TRBV6-2/TRBV6-3; length: 16; CDR3: CASSYSTIATGNTIYF; DNA: TGTGCCAGCAGTTACTCTACGATCGCAACTGGAAACACCATATATTTT
D: -; J: TRBJ2-7; size: -; V: TRBV3-1; length: 15; CDR3: CASSQEGGVAYEQYF; DNA: TGTGCCAGCAGCCAAGAAGGTGGGGTTGCCTACGAGCAGTACTTC
D: -; J: TRBJ2-2; size: -; V: TRBV7-6; length: 14; CDR3: CASSSQGKAGELFF; DNA: TGTGCCAGCAGCTCGCAGGGAAAAGCCGGGGAGCTGTTTTTT
D: -; J: TRBJ1-4; size: -; V: TRBV30; length: 14; CDR3: CAWSLAGFNEKLFF; DNA: TGTGCCTGGAGCCTTGCGGGTTTTAATGAAAAACTGTTTTTT
D: -; J: TRBJ2-5; size: -; V: TRBV29-1; length: 11; CDR3: CSVRYLETQYF; DNA: TGCAGCGTCCGGTATTTAGAGACCCAGTACTTC
D: TRBD2; J: TRBJ2-2; size: -; V: TRBV9; length: 16; CDR3: CASSVEPSGDTGELFF; DNA: TGTGCCAGCAGCGTAGAGCCTAGCGGAGACACCGGGGAGCTGTTTTTT
D: TRBD1; J: TRBJ2-2; size: -; V: TRBV5-1; length: 17; CDR3: CASSLAGAGGPTGELFF; DNA: TGCGCCAGCAGCTTGGCCGGGGCAGGGGGACCCACCGGGGAGCTGTTTTTT
D: -; J: TRBJ2-1; size: -; V: TRBV6-5; length: 14; CDR3: CASSPGTLYNEQFF; DNA: TGTGCCAGCAGCCCCGGGACGCTTTACAATGAGCAGTTCTTC
D: -; J: TRBJ2-7; size: -; V: TRBV4-3; length: 15; CDR3: CASSQDYGSGYEQYF; DNA: TGCGCCAGCAGCCAAGATTACGGGAGTGGGTACGAGCAGTACTTC
D: -; J: TRBJ2-5; size: once; V: TRBV7-9; length: 12; CDR3: CASSSGTETQYF; DNA: TGTGCCAGCAGCTCCGGGACGGAGACCCAGTACTTC
D: TRBD2; J: TRBJ2-7; size: -; V: TRBV15; length: 14; CDR3: CATSISGRAYEQYF; DNA: TGTGCCACCAGCATTAGCGGGAGAGCCTACGAGCAGTACTTC